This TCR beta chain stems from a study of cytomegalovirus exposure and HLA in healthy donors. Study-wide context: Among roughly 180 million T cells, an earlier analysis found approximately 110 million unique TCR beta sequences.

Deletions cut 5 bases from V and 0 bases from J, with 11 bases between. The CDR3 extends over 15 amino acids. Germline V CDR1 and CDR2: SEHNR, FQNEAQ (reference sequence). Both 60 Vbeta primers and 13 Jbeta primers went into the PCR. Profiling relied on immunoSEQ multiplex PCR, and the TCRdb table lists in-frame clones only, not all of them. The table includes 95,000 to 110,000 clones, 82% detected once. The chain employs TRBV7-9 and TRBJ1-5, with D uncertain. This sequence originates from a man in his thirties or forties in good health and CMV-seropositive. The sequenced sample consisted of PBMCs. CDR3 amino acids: CASSPEDYSNQPQHF. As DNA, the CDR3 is TGTGCCAGCAGCCCCGAGGACTATAGCAATCAGCCCCAGCATTTT.